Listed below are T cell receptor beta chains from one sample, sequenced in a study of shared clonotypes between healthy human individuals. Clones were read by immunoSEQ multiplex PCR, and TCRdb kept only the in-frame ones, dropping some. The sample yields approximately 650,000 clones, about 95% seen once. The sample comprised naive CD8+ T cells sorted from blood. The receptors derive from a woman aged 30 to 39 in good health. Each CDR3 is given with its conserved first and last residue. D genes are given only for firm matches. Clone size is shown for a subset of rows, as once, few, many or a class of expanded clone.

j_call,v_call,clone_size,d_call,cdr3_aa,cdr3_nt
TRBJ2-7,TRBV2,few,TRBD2,CASSAASGIDEQYF,TGTGCCAGCAGTGCTGCTAGCGGGATAGACGAGCAGTACTTC
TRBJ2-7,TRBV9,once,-,CASSVGGAGYEQYF,TGTGCCAGCAGCGTAGGGGGGGCAGGCTACGAGCAGTACTTC
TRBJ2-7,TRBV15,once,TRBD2,CATSRDLLAGAEQYF,TGTGCCACCAGCAGAGATCTGCTAGCGGGAGCCGAGCAGTACTTC
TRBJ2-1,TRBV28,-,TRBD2,CASSARWGTSGTSSYNEQFF,TGTGCCAGCAGCGCAAGGTGGGGGACTAGCGGGACTAGCTCCTACAATGAGCAGTTCTTC
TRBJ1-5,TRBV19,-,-,CASSGTTYSNQPQHF,TGTGCCAGTAGCGGGACCACATATAGCAATCAGCCCCAGCATTTT
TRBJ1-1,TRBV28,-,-,CASSLGPPNTEAFF,TGTGCCAGCAGTTTAGGGCCCCCGAACACTGAAGCTTTCTTT
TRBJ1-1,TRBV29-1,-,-,CSVEGGGNTEAFF,TGCAGCGTTGAAGGGGGGGGGAACACTGAAGCTTTCTTT
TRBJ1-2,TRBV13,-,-,CASSFGTPNYGYTF,TGTGCCAGCAGCTTCGGGACGCCTAACTATGGCTACACCTTC
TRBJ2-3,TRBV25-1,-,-,CASSVGVVDTQYF,TGTGCCAGCAGTGTTGGGGTTGTAGATACGCAGTATTTT
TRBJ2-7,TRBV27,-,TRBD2,CASSPGTSGRAIYYF,TGTGCCAGCAGTCCCGGGACTAGCGGGAGGGCGATATATTACTTC
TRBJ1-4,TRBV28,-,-,CASSFRAYEKLFF,TGTGCCAGCAGTTTCCGGGCTTACGAAAAACTGTTTTTT
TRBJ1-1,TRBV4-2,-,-,CASSQDPGGRVTEAFF,TGTGCCAGCAGCCAAGATCCTGGGGGGCGAGTTACTGAAGCTTTCTTT
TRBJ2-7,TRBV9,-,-,CASSPRTEAYEQYF,TGTGCCAGCAGCCCACGGACAGAAGCCTACGAGCAGTACTTC
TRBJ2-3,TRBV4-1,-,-,CASSQEDRYSDTQYF,TGCGCCAGCAGCCAAGAGGACAGATACTCAGATACGCAGTATTTT
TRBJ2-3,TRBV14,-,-,CASSQASWASSTDTQYF,TGTGCCAGCAGCCAAGCCTCATGGGCTAGCTCCACAGATACGCAGTATTTT
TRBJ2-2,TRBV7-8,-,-,CASSWNTGELFF,TGTGCCAGCAGCTGGAACACCGGGGAGCTGTTTTTT
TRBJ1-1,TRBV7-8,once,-,CASSFGKEGLRTEAFF,TGTGCCAGCAGCTTTGGTAAGGAGGGTTTACGGACTGAAGCTTTCTTT
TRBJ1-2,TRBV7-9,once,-,CASSLTASDYGYTF,TGTGCCAGCAGCTTAACGGCTAGCGACTATGGCTACACCTTC
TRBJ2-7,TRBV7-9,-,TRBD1,CASSSGQDYEQYF,TGTGCCAGCAGCTCGGGACAGGACTACGAGCAGTACTTC
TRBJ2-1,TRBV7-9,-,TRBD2,CASANLRTSGGGEQFF,TGTGCCAGCGCCAACCTGAGGACTAGCGGGGGTGGTGAGCAGTTCTTC
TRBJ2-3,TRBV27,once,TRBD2,CASSRGTSGPTDTQYF,TGTGCCAGCAGTCGGGGGACTAGCGGACCGACAGATACGCAGTATTTT
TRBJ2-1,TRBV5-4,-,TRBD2,CASSWEGPGLAYNEQFF,TGTGCCAGCAGCTGGGAGGGTCCGGGACTAGCCTACAATGAGCAGTTCTTC